The TCR beta chain under discussion was sequenced for a study of cytomegalovirus exposure and HLA in healthy donors. General observations from the study: It was taken for granted in presence/absence analyses that sequencing depth across donors was roughly uniform. Donor immune exposure was known only as CMV serostatus.

Comments on this clone: Its specificity is not known.

The CDR3 is 11 amino acids. V lost 5 bases and J 13 bases, leaving 15 bases between the germline ends. CDR1 is MDHEN and CDR2 is SYDVKM in the germline V gene. It was with 60 Vbeta and 13 Jbeta primers that the PCR ran. In the authors' workflow: In a later analysis, 80 million to 100 million unique TCR beta chains included roughly 11 million shared by two or more donors. Some clones are missing from TCRdb's copy, which holds only in-frame ones; the method was immunoSEQ multiplex PCR. V and J calls plus clone size are reproduced from that table; the DNA served to infer D and trimming. The data contain about 120,000 clones, around three quarters of them singletons.

The sequenced sample was PBMCs. V gene TRBV28 combines with J gene TRBJ2-7, with D perhaps TRBD1 (6 bases). The clonotype originates from a man aged 18 to 30 in good health and CMV-seronegative. CDR3 sequence reads: CASSPQGHPYF. CDR3 sequence (DNA): TGTGCCAGCAGTCCCCAGGGACACCCTTACTTC.